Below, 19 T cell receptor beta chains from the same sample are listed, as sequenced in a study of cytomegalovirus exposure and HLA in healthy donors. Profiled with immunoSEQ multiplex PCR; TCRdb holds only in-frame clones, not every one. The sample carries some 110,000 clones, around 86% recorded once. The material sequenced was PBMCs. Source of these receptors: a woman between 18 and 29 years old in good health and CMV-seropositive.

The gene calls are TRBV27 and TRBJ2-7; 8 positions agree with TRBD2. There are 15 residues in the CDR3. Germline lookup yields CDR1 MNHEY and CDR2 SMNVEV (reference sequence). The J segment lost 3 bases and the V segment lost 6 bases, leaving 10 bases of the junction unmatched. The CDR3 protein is CASRHGREGFYEQYF. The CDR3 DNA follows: TGTGCCAGCAGGCACGGGAGGGAGGGTTTCTACGAGCAGTACTTC.

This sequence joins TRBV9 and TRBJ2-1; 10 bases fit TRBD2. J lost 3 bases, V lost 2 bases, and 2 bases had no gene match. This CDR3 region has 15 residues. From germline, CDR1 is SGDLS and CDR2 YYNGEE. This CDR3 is CASSVGTSDYNEQFF. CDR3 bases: TGTGCCAGCAGCGTTGGGACTAGCGACTACAATGAGCAGTTCTTC.

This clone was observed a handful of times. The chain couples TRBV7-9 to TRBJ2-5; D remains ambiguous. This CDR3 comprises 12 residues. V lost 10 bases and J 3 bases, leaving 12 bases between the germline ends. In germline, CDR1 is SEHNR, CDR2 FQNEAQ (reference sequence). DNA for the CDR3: TGTGCCACCGTACCGTCGGAAGAGACCCAGTACTTC. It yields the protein CATVPSEETQYF.

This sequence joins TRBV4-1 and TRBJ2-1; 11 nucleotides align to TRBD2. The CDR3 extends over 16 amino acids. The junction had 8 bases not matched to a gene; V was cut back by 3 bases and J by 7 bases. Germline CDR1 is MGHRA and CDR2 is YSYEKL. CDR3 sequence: CASSQVGLAVGNEQFF. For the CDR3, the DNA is TGCGCCAGCAGCCAGGTGGGACTAGCGGTCGGTAATGAGCAGTTCTTC.

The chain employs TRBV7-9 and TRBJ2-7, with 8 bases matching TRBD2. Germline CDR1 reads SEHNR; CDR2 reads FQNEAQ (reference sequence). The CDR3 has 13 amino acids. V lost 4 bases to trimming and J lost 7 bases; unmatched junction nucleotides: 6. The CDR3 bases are TGTGCCAGCAGCTCCGGGAGGGCGGAGGAGCAGTACTTC. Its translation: CASSSGRAEEQYF.

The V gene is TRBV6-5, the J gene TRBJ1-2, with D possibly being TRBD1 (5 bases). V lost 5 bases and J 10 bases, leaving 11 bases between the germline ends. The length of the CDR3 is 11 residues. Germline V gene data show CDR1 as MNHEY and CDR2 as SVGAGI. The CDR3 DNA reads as TGTGCCAGCAGTCCCGGACATTTCTACACCTTC. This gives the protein CASSPGHFYTF.

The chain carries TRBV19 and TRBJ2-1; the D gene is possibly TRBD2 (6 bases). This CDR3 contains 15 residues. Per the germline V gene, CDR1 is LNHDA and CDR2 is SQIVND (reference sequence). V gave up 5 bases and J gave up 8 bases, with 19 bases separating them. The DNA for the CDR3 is TGTGCCAGTAGTCTCACCCGGGAGATGAGCCATGAGCAGTTCTTC. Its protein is CASSLTREMSHEQFF.

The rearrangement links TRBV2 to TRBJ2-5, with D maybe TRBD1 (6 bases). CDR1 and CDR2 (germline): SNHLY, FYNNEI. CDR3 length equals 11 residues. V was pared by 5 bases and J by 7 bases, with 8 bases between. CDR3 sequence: CASSRGGTQYF. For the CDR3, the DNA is TGTGCCAGCAGTAGAGGGGGGACCCAGTACTTC.

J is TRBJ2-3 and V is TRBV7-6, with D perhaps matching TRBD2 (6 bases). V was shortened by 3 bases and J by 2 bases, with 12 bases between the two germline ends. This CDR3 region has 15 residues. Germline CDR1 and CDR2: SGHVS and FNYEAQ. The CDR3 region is CASSFDGSHTDTQYF. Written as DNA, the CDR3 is TGTGCCAGCAGCTTTGACGGGAGCCACACAGATACGCAGTATTTT.

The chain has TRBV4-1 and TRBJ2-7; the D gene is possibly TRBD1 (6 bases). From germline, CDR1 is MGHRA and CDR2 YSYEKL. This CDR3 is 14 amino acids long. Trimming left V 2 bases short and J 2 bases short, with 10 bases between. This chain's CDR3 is CASSQPGQTYEQYF. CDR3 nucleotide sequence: TGCGCCAGCAGCCAACCGGGACAAACCTACGAGCAGTACTTC.

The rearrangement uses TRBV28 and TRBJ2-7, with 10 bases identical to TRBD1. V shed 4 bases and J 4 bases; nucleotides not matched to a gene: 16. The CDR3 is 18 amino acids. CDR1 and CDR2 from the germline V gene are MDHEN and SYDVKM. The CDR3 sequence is CASSYQIINLGQGYEQYF. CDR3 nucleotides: TGTGCCAGCAGTTACCAGATAATAAATTTGGGACAGGGGTACGAGCAGTACTTC.

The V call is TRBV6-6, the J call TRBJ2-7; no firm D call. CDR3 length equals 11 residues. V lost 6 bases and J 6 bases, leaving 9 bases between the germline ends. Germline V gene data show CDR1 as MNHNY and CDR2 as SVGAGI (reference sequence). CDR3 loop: CASSLSSEQYF. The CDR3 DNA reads TGTGCCAGCAGCCTTAGTTCCGAGCAGTACTTC.

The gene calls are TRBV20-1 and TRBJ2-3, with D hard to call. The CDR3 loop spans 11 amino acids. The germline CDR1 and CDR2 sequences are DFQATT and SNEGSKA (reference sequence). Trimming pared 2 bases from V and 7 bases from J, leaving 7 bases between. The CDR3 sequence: CSARLVNTQYF. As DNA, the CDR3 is TGCAGTGCTAGACTAGTAAATACGCAGTATTTT.

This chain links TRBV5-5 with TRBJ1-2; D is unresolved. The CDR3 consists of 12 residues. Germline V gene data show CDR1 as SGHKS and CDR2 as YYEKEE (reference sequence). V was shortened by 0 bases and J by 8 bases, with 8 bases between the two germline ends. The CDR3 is CASSLELLGYTF. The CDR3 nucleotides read TGTGCCAGCAGCTTGGAACTATTGGGCTACACCTTC.

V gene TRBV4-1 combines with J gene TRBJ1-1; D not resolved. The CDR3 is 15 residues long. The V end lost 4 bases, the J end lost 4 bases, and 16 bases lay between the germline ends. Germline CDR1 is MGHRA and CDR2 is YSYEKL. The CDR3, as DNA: TGCGCCAGCAGCCGCCATGCCCAATCGGGCACTGAAGCTTTCTTT. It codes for CASSRHAQSGTEAFF.

The CDR3 region has the DNA TGCGCCAGCAGCTTGGGCCCCCTGGGGCCTGGGGCCAACGTCCTGACTTTC. Translation gives CASSLGPLGPGANVLTF. The chain links TRBV5-1 to TRBJ2-6; tentatively, D is TRBD1 (5 bases). In germline, CDR1 is SGHRS, CDR2 YFSETQ. The CDR3 is 17 residues long. Trimming took off 0 bases at V and 2 bases at J, with 12 bases between the two ends.

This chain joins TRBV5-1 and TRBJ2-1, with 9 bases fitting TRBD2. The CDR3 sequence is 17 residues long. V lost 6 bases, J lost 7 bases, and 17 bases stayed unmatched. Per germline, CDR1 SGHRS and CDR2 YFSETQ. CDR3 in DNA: TGCGCCAGCACCGGGACTGATAGGCTAGCGGGAAGGAATGAGCAGTTCTTC. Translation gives CASTGTDRLAGRNEQFF.

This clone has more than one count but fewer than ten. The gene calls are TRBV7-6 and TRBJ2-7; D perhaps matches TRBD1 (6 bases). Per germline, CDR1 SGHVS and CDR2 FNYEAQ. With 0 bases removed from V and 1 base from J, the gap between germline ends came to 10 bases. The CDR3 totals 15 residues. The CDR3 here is CASSLAPGESYEQYF. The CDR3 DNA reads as TGTGCCAGCAGCTTAGCACCAGGGGAGTCCTACGAGCAGTACTTC. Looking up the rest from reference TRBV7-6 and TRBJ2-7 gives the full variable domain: GAGVSQSPRYKVTKRGQDVALRCDPISGHVSLYWYRQALGQGPEFLTYFNYEAQQDKSGLPNDRFSAERPEGSISTLTIQRTEQRDSAMYRCASSLAPGESYEQYFGPGTRLTVT.

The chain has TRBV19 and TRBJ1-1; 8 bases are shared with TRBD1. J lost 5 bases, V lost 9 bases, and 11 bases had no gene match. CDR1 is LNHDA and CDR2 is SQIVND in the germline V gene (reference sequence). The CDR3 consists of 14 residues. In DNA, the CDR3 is TGTGCCAGCTCCGCCCTCAGGGGGCTTACTGAAGCTTTCTTT. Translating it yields CASSALRGLTEAFF.